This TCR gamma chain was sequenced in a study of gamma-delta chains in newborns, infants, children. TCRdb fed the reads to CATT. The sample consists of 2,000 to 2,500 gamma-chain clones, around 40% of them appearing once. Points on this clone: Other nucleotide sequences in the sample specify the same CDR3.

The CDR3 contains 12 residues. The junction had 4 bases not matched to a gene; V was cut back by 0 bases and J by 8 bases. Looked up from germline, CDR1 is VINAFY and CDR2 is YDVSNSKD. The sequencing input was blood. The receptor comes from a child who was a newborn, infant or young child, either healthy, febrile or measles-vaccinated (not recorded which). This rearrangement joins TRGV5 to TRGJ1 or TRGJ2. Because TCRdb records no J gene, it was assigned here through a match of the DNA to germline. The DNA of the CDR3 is TGTGCCACCTGGGACAGGCCGCATAAGAAACTCTTT. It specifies CATWDRPHKKLF.